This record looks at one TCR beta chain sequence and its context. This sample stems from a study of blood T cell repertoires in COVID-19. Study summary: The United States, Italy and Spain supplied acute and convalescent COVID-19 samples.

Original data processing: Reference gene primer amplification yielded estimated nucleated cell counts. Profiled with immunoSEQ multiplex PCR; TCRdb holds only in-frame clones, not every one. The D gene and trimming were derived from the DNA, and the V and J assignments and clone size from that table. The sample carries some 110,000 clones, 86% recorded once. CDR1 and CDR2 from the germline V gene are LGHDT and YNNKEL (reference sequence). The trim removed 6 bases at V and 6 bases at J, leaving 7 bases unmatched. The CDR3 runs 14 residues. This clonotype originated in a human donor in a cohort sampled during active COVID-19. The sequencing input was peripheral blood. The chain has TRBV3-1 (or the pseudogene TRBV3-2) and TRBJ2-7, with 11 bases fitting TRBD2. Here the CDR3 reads CASRSGLAVGEQYF. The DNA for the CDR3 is TGTGCCAGCAGGTCGGGACTAGCGGTGGGCGAGCAGTACTTC.